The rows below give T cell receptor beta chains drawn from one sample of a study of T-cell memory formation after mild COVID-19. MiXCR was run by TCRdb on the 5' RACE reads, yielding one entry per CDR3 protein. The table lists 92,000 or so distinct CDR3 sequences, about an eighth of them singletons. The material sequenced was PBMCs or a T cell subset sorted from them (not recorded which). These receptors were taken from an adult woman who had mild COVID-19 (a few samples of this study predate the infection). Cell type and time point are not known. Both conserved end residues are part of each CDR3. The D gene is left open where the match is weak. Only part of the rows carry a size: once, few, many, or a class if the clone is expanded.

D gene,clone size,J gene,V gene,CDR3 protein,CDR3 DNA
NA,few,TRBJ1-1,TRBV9,CASSVGIGGPMNTEAFF,TGTGCCAGCAGCGTAGGCATCGGGGGGCCGATGAACACTGAAGCTTTCTTT
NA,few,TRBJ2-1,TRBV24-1,CATSDPLGGGEQFF,TGTGCCACCAGTGATCCCCTAGGAGGTGGAGAGCAGTTCTTC
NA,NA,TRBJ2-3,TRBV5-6,CASSSTGSTDTQYF,TGTGCCAGCAGCTCGACTGGTAGCACAGATACGCAGTATTTT
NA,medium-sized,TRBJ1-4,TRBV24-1,CATSDSRGGAGAGSNEKLFF,TGTGCCACCAGTGATTCGCGCGGCGGTGCAGGGGCGGGATCGAATGAAAAACTGTTTTTT
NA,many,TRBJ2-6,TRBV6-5,CASSYSPGTASGANVLTF,TGTGCCAGCAGTTACTCCCCCGGGACGGCGTCTGGGGCCAACGTCCTGACTTTC
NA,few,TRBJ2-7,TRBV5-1,CASSPPPVGTEASSYEQYF,TGCGCCAGCAGCCCCCCCCCCGTTGGCACCGAGGCATCGTCCTACGAGCAGTACTTC
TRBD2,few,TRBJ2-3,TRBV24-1,CATSFPGGDTQYF,TGTGCCACCAGTTTCCCGGGGGGGGATACGCAGTATTTT
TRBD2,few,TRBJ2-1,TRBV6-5,CASSTPSGSRYNEQFF,TGTGCCAGCAGTACTCCTAGCGGGAGTAGGTACAATGAGCAGTTCTTC
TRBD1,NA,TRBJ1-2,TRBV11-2,CASSPRTGWGLYGYTF,TGTGCCAGCAGCCCAAGGACAGGGTGGGGCCTCTATGGCTACACCTTC
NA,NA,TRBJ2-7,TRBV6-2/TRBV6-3,CATALATGYEQYF,TGTGCCACCGCGTTGGCTACAGGGTACGAGCAGTACTTC
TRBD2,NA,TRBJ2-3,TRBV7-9,CASSLTSGGEGTDTQYF,TGTGCCAGCAGCCTGACAAGCGGGGGGGAAGGCACAGATACGCAGTATTTT
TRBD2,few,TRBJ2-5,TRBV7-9,CASREPSGGYTQETQYF,TGTGCCAGCAGGGAGCCTAGCGGGGGATATACCCAAGAGACCCAGTACTTC
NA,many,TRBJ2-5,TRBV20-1,CSARDRTPLETQYF,TGCAGTGCTAGAGATCGGACACCATTAGAGACCCAGTACTTC
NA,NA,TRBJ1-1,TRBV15,CATTEGRNTEAFF,TGTGCCACCACCGAGGGACGGAACACTGAAGCTTTCTTT
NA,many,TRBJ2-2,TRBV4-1,CASSQTRTGRDTGELFF,TGCGCCAGCAGCCAAACTCGGACAGGGAGGGACACCGGGGAGCTGTTTTTT
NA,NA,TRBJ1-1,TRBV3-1,CASSPSWEDTEAFF,TGTGCCAGCAGCCCAAGTTGGGAAGACACTGAAGCTTTCTTT
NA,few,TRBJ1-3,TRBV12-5,CASGLVLGTHESGNTIYF,TGTGCTAGTGGTTTGGTACTAGGGACGCACGAATCTGGAAACACCATATATTTT
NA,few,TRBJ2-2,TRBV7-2,CASSLSPFLAQTGELFF,TGTGCCAGCAGCTTAAGTCCTTTTCTAGCGCAGACCGGGGAGCTGTTTTTT
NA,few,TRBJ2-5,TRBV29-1,CSTRGWGLDQETQYF,TGCAGCACCCGAGGGTGGGGGCTCGACCAAGAGACCCAGTACTTC
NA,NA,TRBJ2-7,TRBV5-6,CASSLGSGIGPYEQYF,TGTGCCAGCAGCTTGGGTTCCGGAATCGGCCCCTACGAGCAGTACTTC
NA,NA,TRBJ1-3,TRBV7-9,CASSLEGTSSGNTIYF,TGTGCCAGCAGCTTAGAGGGCACAAGCTCTGGAAACACCATATATTTT
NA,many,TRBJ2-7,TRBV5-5,CASSLRTVAYEQYF,TGTGCCAGCAGCCTACGGACAGTTGCCTACGAGCAGTACTTC
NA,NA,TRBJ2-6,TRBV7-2,CASSRAQGGGANVLTF,TGTGCCAGCAGCAGAGCCCAGGGTGGCGGGGCCAACGTCCTGACTTTC
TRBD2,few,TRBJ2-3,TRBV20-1,CSATHPAGGLDTQYF,TGCAGTGCTACCCACCCAGCGGGAGGGTTAGATACGCAGTATTTT
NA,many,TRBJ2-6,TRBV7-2,CASSLVGSYSGANVLTF,TGTGCCAGCAGCTTAGTTGGCAGTTACTCTGGGGCCAACGTCCTGACTTTC
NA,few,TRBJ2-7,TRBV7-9,CASSSRTPSYEQYF,TGTGCCAGCAGCTCGCGGACACCATCCTACGAGCAGTACTTC
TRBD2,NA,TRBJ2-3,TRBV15,CATSSRSPSGSGTDTQYF,TGTGCCACCAGCAGCCGTTCGCCCAGCGGGAGTGGTACAGATACGCAGTATTTT
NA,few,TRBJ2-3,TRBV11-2,CASSLSADTQYF,TGTGCCAGCAGCTTATCAGCAGATACGCAGTATTTT
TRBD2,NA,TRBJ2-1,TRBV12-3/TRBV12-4,CASSFKTSGRAGNNEQFF,TGTGCCAGCAGTTTTAAGACTAGCGGGAGGGCCGGGAACAATGAGCAGTTCTTC
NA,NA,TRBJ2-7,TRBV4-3,CASSQGVGSGSYEQYF,TGCGCCAGCAGCCAAGGCGTCGGTAGCGGTTCCTACGAGCAGTACTTC
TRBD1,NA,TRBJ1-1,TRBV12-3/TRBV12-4,CASSMTGSTEAFF,TGTGCCAGCAGCATGACAGGGTCCACTGAAGCTTTCTTT
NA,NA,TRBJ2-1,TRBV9,CASSKGGTPTYNEQFF,TGTGCCAGCAGCAAAGGGGGAACTCCCACCTACAATGAGCAGTTCTTC
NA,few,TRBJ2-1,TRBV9,CASSVDVTGTGNEQFF,TGTGCCAGCAGCGTAGATGTCACAGGGACTGGAAATGAGCAGTTCTTC
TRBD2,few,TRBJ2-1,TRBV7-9,CASSLLAGGDDEQFF,TGTGCCAGCAGCCTACTAGCGGGAGGGGATGATGAGCAGTTCTTC
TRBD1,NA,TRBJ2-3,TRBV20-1,CSASSFIVRDRVEDTQYF,TGCAGTGCTAGCAGTTTCATTGTGCGGGACAGGGTGGAAGATACGCAGTATTTT
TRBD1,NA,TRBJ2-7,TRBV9,CASSVDDRGSYEQYF,TGTGCCAGCAGCGTAGATGACAGGGGCTCCTACGAGCAGTACTTC
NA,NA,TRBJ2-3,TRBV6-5,CASSRTGFTDTQYF,TGTGCCAGCTCCAGGACGGGCTTCACAGATACGCAGTATTTT
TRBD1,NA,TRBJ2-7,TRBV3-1,CASSQEGTGGYEQYF,TGTGCCAGCAGCCAAGAAGGGACAGGGGGCTACGAGCAGTACTTC
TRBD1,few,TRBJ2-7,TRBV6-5,CASSLGQGFNEQYF,TGTGCCAGCAGTCTGGGACAGGGGTTTAACGAGCAGTACTTC
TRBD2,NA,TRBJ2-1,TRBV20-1,CSARELAVWDEQFF,TGCAGTGCTAGAGAACTAGCGGTTTGGGATGAGCAGTTCTTC